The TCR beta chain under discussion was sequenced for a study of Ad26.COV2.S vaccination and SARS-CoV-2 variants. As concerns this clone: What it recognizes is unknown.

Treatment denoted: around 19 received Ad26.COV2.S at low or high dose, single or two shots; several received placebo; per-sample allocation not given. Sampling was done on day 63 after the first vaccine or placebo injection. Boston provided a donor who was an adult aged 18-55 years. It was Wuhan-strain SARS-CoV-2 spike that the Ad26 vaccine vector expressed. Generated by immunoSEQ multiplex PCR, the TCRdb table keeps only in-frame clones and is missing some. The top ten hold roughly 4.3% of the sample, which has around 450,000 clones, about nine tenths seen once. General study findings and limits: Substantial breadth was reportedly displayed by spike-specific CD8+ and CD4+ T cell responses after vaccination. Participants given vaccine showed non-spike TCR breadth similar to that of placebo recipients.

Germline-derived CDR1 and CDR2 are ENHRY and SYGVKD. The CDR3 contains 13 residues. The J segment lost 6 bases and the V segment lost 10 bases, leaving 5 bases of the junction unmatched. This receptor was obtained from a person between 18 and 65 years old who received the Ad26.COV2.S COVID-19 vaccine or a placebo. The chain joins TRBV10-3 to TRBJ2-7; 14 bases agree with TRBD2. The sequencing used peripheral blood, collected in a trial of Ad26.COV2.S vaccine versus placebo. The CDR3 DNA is TGTGCCACCGGGACTAGCGGGAGTGGCGAGCAGTACTTC. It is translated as CATGTSGSGEQYF.